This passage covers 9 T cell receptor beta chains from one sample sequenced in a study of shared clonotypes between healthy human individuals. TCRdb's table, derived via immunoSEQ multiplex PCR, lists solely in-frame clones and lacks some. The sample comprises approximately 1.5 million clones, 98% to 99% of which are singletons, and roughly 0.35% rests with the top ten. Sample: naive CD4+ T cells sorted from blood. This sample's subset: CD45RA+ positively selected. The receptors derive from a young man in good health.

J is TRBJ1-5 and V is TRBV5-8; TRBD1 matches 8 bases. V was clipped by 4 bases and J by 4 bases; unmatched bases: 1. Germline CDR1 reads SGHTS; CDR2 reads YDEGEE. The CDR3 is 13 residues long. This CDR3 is CASSRTGNQPQHF. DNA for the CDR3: TGTGCCAGCAGCCGGACAGGGAATCAGCCCCAGCATTTT.

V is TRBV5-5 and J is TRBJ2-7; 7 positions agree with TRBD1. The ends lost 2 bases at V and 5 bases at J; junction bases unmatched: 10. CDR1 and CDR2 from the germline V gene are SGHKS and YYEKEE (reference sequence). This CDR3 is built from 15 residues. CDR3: CASSLSTGWRHEQYF. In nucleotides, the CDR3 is TGTGCCAGCAGCTTATCGACAGGGTGGCGCCACGAGCAGTACTTC.

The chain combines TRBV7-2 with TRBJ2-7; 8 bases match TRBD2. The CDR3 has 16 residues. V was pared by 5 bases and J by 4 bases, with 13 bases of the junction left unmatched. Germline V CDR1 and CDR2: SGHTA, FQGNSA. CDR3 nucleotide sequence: TGTGCCAGCAGCCCCAACGGGAGGGACCGTGGTTACGAGCAGTACTTC. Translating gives CASSPNGRDRGYEQYF. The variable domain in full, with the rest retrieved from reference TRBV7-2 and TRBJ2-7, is GAGVSQSPSNKVTEKGKDVELRCDPISGHTALYWYRQSLGQGLEFLIYFQGNSAPDKSGLPSDRFSAERTGGSVSTLTIQRTQQEDSAVYLCASSPNGRDRGYEQYFGPGTRLTVT.

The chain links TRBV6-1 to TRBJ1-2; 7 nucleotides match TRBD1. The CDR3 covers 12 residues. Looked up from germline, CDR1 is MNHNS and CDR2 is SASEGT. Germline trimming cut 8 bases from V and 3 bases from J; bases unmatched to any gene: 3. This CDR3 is CASLTGDYGYTF. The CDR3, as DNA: TGTGCCAGCCTTACAGGGGACTATGGCTACACCTTC.

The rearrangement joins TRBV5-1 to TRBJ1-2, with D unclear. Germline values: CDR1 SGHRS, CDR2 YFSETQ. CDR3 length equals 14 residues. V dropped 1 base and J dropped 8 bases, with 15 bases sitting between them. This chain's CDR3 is CASSLLPPQEGYTF. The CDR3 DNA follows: TGCGCCAGCAGCTTGTTGCCTCCCCAGGAGGGCTACACCTTC.

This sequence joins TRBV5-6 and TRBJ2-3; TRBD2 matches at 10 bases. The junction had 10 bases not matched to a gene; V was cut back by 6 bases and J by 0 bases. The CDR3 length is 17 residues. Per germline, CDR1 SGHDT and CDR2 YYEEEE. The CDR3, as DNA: TGTGCCAGCATCTGGACTAGCGGATTCCTTAGCACAGATACGCAGTATTTT. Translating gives CASIWTSGFLSTDTQYF.

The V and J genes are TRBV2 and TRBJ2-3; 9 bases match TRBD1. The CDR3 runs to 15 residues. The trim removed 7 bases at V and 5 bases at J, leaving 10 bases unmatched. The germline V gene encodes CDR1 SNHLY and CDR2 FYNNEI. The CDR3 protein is CASNNWDRVGDTQYF. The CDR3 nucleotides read TGTGCCAGCAACAACTGGGACAGGGTGGGAGATACGCAGTATTTT.

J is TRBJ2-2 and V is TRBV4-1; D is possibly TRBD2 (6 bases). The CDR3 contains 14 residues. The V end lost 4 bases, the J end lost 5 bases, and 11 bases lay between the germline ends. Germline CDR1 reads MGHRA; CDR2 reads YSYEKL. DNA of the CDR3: TGCGCCAGCAGCCTGGACGGGGGTACCGGGGAGCTGTTTTTT. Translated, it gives CASSLDGGTGELFF.

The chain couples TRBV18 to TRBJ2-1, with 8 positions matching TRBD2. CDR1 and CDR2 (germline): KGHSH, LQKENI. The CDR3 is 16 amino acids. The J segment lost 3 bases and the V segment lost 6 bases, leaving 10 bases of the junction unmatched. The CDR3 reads CASSVLWREDYNEQFF. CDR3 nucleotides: TGTGCCAGCTCTGTTTTATGGCGGGAGGACTACAATGAGCAGTTCTTC.